The next 11 T cell receptor beta chains were all read from a single sample in a study of CD8+CD57+ T cells in acquired aplastic anemia. Individuals selected for sequencing had exhibited CD8+CD57+ cell expansion on flow cytometry. Genomic DNA templated the TCR beta VDJ and CDR3 profiling. TCRdb reprocessed the reads with MiXCR, giving one entry per CDR3 protein. The sample lists 200,000 to 250,000 distinct CDR3 sequences, approximately 51% occurring once. The sequenced material came from sorted CD4+, CD8+, or CD8+CD57+ T cells (not recorded which) from PBMCs. Receptors originate from a human donor with aplastic anemia.

V is TRBV3-1 and J is TRBJ2-7; 13 positions agree with TRBD2. The CDR3 is 16 amino acids. Germline CDR1 reads LGHDT; CDR2 reads YNNKEL (reference sequence). After removal of 0 bases from V and 7 bases from J, the junction contained 6 bases not matched to a gene. As DNA, the CDR3 is TGTGCCAGCAGCCAAGATACGACTAGCGGGGGGCGGGAGCAGTACTTC. Amino acids: CASSQDTTSGGREQYF.

Comment on this clonotype: A much larger clonotype is one base distant, so this may be a read error. This chain joins TRBV12-3 or TRBV12-4 and TRBJ1-3; no definite D call. The CDR3 loop spans 16 amino acids. Trimming pared 4 bases from V and 2 bases from J, leaving 15 bases between. CDR3 in amino acids: CASSSLPGAPGNTIYF. The CDR3 DNA sequence: TGTGCCAGCAGTTCCTTACCCGGTGCCCCTGGAAACACCATATATTTT.

The chain couples TRBV15 to TRBJ1-2, with D possibly matching TRBD1 (5 bases). CDR1 and CDR2 (germline): LNHNV, YYDKDF (reference sequence). This CDR3 has 15 residues. Between the trimmed V and J ends, which lost 5 bases and 6 bases, there was a span of 19 bases. Here the CDR3 reads CATSFTVGVRDGYTF. The CDR3 DNA is TGTGCCACCAGCTTCACCGTGGGGGTTCGGGATGGCTACACCTTC.

The table lists this clonotype with a few counts. This chain links TRBV3-1 with TRBJ1-5; D perhaps matches TRBD1 (5 bases). The CDR3 spans 14 residues. Germline lookup yields CDR1 LGHDT and CDR2 YNNKEL (reference sequence). The V end was cut by 1 base, the J end by 7 bases, with 11 bases between. In nucleotides, the CDR3 is TGTGCCAGCAGCCAAGGAGACAGAGGGCAGCCCCAGCATTTT. Translated: CASSQGDRGQPQHF.

This clonotype was counted many times. The V gene is TRBV7-3, the J gene TRBJ2-1; 15 nucleotides align to TRBD2. V gave up 2 bases and J gave up 0 bases; unmatched junction bases: 2. The CDR3 runs to 18 residues. Germline loops: CDR1 SGHTA, CDR2 FQGTGA. CDR3 nucleotide sequence: TGTGCCAGCAGCTTAGGGACTAGCGGGGGGAGCTCCTACAATGAGCAGTTCTTC. This gives the protein CASSLGTSGGSSYNEQFF.

This clonotype was seen repeatedly, ten times or more. CDR3 sequence reads: CASSLDLFEEQFF. As DNA, the CDR3 is TGTGCCAGCAGCCTTGACCTGTTTGAAGAGCAGTTCTTC. The V and J genes are TRBV7-8 and TRBJ2-1; D is ambiguous. Germline V gene sequence: CDR1 SGHVS, CDR2 FQNEAQ. This CDR3 has 13 amino acids. The V end lost 5 bases, the J end lost 10 bases, and 15 bases lay between the germline ends.

The V call is TRBV29-1, the J call TRBJ1-6, with TRBD1 matching over 7 bases. This CDR3 contains 13 residues. CDR1 and CDR2 from the germline V gene are SQVTM and ANQGSEA. The CDR3 DNA reads as TGCGGTGCCATGACAGGGTCGGGTTCACCCCTCCACTTT. Translating it yields CGAMTGSGSPLHF.

The chain joins TRBV10-2 to TRBJ1-2; 7 bases align to TRBD1. Germline CDR1 WSHSY, CDR2 SAAADI. The J segment lost 8 bases and the V segment lost 4 bases, leaving 10 bases of the junction unmatched. The CDR3 covers 14 residues. CDR3 region: CASSVMTGLEGYTF. CDR3 coding DNA: TGCGCCAGCAGTGTGATGACAGGGCTGGAAGGCTACACCTTC.

The chain is built from TRBV29-1 and TRBJ1-4; D uncertain. Germline-derived CDR1 and CDR2 are SQVTM and ANQGSEA. The CDR3 totals 13 residues. Trimming took off 5 bases at V and 5 bases at J, with 12 bases between the two ends. CDR3 region: CSVQGNGNEKLFF. Here the CDR3 DNA reads TGCAGCGTTCAAGGAAACGGAAATGAAAAACTGTTTTTT.

This clonotype was counted many times. V usage is TRBV11-2 and J usage is TRBJ2-7, with unresolved D. Deletions cut 7 bases from V and 3 bases from J, with 13 bases between. This CDR3 region has 13 residues. CDR1 and CDR2 (germline): SGHAT, FQNNGV. CDR3: CASKRPAVYEQYF. The CDR3 DNA sequence: TGTGCCAGCAAAAGACCTGCGGTCTACGAGCAGTACTTC.

This clonotype has a count of ten or more. This sequence joins TRBV7-8 and TRBJ1-1; D is unclear. CDR1 is SGHVS and CDR2 is FQNEAQ in the germline V gene. With 4 bases removed from V and 1 base from J, the gap between germline ends came to 7 bases. The CDR3 is 13 residues long. CDR3 DNA sequence: TGTGCCAGCAGCTCCTTATGGAACACTGAAGCTTTCTTT. Its translation: CASSSLWNTEAFF.